The present TCR beta chain was sequenced within a study of CD8 T cells in ankylosing spondylitis. General study results and limits: A TCR beta motif of under 10 highly homologous variants seemed to mark ankylosing spondylitis blood. Matched synovial fluid from ankylosing spondylitis patients was reported to be enriched for disease-linked clones.

This clonotype was seen at least ten times. Its target is unknown. From the 5' RACE reads, TCRdb called clonotypes with MiXCR, one entry per CDR3 protein. Of 350,000 or so distinct CDR3 sequences in the sample, 7.5% to 9% were seen once. Germline CDR1 and CDR2: SQVTM and ANQGSEA. The CDR3 runs to 13 residues. V was cut by 6 bases and J by 5 bases, with 16 bases left in between. Specimen: blood, either unsorted or a sorted T cell fraction (not recorded which). V gene TRBV29-1 combines with J gene TRBJ1-1; TRBD1 is a possible D gene (6 bases). The TCR originated in a male donor with ankylosing spondylitis. The CDR3 bases are TGCAGCGTAGCCCAGGGGCAGGGGACTGAAGCTTTCTTT. This gives the protein CSVAQGQGTEAFF.